These 22 T cell receptor beta chains came from one sample sequenced in a study of early T cells in non-severe SARS-CoV-2 infection. TCRdb used MiXCR to reprocess the 5' RACE reads, holding one entry per CDR3 protein. The table records about 98,000 distinct CDR3 sequences, approximately 15% of them present only once. Sequenced: whole blood. The receptors were gathered from an adult who was a healthcare worker with PCR-confirmed SARS-CoV-2 infection or an uninfected control (not recorded which).

This chain links TRBV7-9 with TRBJ2-5; D remains ambiguous. CDR1 and CDR2 (germline): SEHNR, FQNEAQ (reference sequence). There are 15 residues in the CDR3. Trimming took off 1 base at V and 3 bases at J, with 12 bases between the two ends. CDR3 DNA sequence: TGTGCCAGCAGCTTAGGCGCGACTGAAGAAGAGACCCAGTACTTC. Encoded protein: CASSLGATEEETQYF.

V gene TRBV6-1 combines with J gene TRBJ2-1; D unresolved. Germline loops: CDR1 MNHNS, CDR2 SASEGT. The CDR3 extends over 11 amino acids. V lost 6 bases, J lost 4 bases, and 4 bases lay in between. The CDR3 is CASRMYNEQFF. For the CDR3, the DNA is TGTGCCAGCAGAATGTACAATGAGCAGTTCTTC.

The chain uses TRBV20-1 and TRBJ1-5, with D possibly TRBD1 on 5 matching bases. Germline loops: CDR1 DFQATT, CDR2 SNEGSKA (reference sequence). The CDR3 length is 12 residues. The V and J ends lost 7 bases and 3 bases respectively, with 10 bases between them. The CDR3 region has the DNA TGCAGTGGTCGGGGGAACAATCAGCCCCAGCATTTT. It codes for CSGRGNNQPQHF.

J is TRBJ1-2 and V is TRBV29-1; possible D gene TRBD1, 5 bases. The germline V gene encodes CDR1 SQVTM and CDR2 ANQGSEA. The V end lost 7 bases, the J end lost 3 bases, and 9 bases lay between the germline ends. The CDR3 length is 11 residues. CDR3 in DNA: TGCAGCGCCCAGGGAGACTATGGCTACACCTTC. Translating it yields CSAQGDYGYTF.

This clonotype was counted only a few times. The V and J genes are TRBV20-1 and TRBJ2-1, with D possibly TRBD2 on 5 matching bases. V lost 3 bases, J lost 2 bases, and 17 bases lay in between. This CDR3 contains 16 residues. Germline CDR1 DFQATT, CDR2 SNEGSKA (reference sequence). CDR3 protein: CSASLAAGPTYNEQFF. CDR3 DNA sequence: TGCAGTGCTAGCCTTGCCGCGGGCCCCACCTACAATGAGCAGTTCTTC.

This clonotype was seen only a few times. The V and J genes are TRBV27 and TRBJ2-1; no definite D call. Germline CDR1 reads MNHEY; CDR2 reads SMNVEV (reference sequence). The CDR3 loop spans 13 amino acids. Trimming left V 2 bases short and J 5 bases short, with 7 bases between. The CDR3 DNA reads TGTGCCAGCAGTTTAATAGGCCACAATGAGCAGTTCTTC. As protein: CASSLIGHNEQFF.

This clonotype came up a few times. This chain joins TRBV9 and TRBJ2-7; TRBD2 aligns across 10 bases. V lost 1 base, J lost 2 bases, and 6 bases stayed unmatched. The CDR3 is made up of 16 amino acids. Per the germline V gene, CDR1 is SGDLS and CDR2 is YYNGEE. As DNA, the CDR3 is TGTGCCAGCAGCGTACTAGCGGGAGAAATCCCCTACGAGCAGTACTTC. This gives the protein CASSVLAGEIPYEQYF.

In its sample, this clonotype was seen once. The chain combines TRBV2 with TRBJ2-7; D gene ambiguous. The V end lost 6 bases, the J end lost 3 bases, and 9 bases lay between the germline ends. Germline CDR1 is SNHLY and CDR2 is FYNNEI. The CDR3 runs to 12 residues. CDR3 nucleotide sequence: TGTGCCAGCAGCCGGACGATCTACGAGCAGTACTTC. Its translation is CASSRTIYEQYF.

This clonotype has more than one count but fewer than ten. CDR3 in DNA: TGTGCCAGCAGCCCTAGTGGGGTGGGGTTGCACGAGCAGTACTTC. Encoded protein: CASSPSGVGLHEQYF. This chain uses TRBV7-9 with TRBJ2-7; D remains ambiguous. This CDR3 comprises 15 residues. With 5 bases removed from V and 5 bases from J, the gap between germline ends came to 19 bases. CDR1 and CDR2 (germline): SEHNR, FQNEAQ (reference sequence).

This clonotype was counted at least ten times. The chain uses TRBV10-1 and TRBJ2-3; D remains ambiguous. V gave up 5 bases and J gave up 2 bases, with 17 bases separating them. The CDR3 is 16 residues long. Germline CDR1 reads WNHNN; CDR2 reads SYGVQD (reference sequence). CDR3 DNA sequence: TGCGCCAGCAGTCCGGGCCTTATAGAGGACACAGATACGCAGTATTTT. It encodes CASSPGLIEDTDTQYF.

This clonotype was picked up a small number of times. The chain uses TRBV29-1 and TRBJ1-1; the D is unclear. The length of the CDR3 is 11 residues. The germline V gene has CDR1 SQVTM and CDR2 ANQGSEA. Trimming left V 4 bases short and J 11 bases short, with 14 bases between. The CDR3 region is CSVAINLGAFF. The DNA of the CDR3 is TGCAGCGTTGCCATAAATTTGGGTGCTTTCTTT.

V is TRBV5-8 and J is TRBJ2-5; 14 bases fit TRBD2. With 0 bases clipped from V and 0 bases from J, the junction kept 1 base outside the gene matches. Germline CDR1 is SGHTS and CDR2 is YDEGEE. The CDR3 extends over 17 amino acids. The CDR3 DNA sequence: TGTGCCAGCAGCTTGGGGACTAGCGGGAGGTACCAAGAGACCCAGTACTTC. Its translation is CASSLGTSGRYQETQYF.

Worth noting for this clonotype: A much more abundant neighbour one base away suggests this may be a read error. The V gene is TRBV27, the J gene TRBJ2-7; D is undetermined. Trimming stripped 5 bases from V and 0 bases from J, with 2 bases between. CDR1 is MNHEY, CDR2 SMNVEV, per germline (reference sequence). The CDR3 has 11 amino acids. CDR3 sequence: CASSASYEQYF. DNA for the CDR3: TGTGCCAGCAGTGCCTCCTACGAGCAGTACTTC.

CDR3 sequence: CASRSLAGHNEQFF. The CDR3 DNA reads TGTGCCAGCAGATCCTTAGCGGGGCACAATGAGCAGTTCTTC. The chain has TRBV2 and TRBJ2-1; TRBD2 aligns across 8 bases. Germline V gene lookup returns CDR1 SNHLY and CDR2 FYNNEI. The CDR3 runs 14 residues. The J segment lost 5 bases and the V segment lost 6 bases, leaving 6 bases of the junction unmatched.

This clonotype appeared many times. The genes are TRBV6-2 or TRBV6-3 and TRBJ2-7; D is perhaps TRBD1 (6 bases). The CDR3 is 13 residues long. Trimming pared 5 bases from V and 5 bases from J, leaving 13 bases between. Germline V lookup: CDR1 MNHEY, CDR2 SVGEGT. CDR3 sequence reads: CASSQWAGDEQYF. CDR3 nucleotide sequence: TGTGCCAGCAGTCAATGGGCAGGGGACGAGCAGTACTTC.

V usage is TRBV7-2 and J usage is TRBJ2-5; the match to TRBD2 covers 7 bases. This CDR3 is built from 14 residues. The germline V gene encodes CDR1 SGHTA and CDR2 FQGNSA. J was trimmed by 3 bases and V by 4 bases; bases with no gene match: 5. In nucleotides, the CDR3 is TGTGCCAGCAGCTACCTGGGGGGGAAAGAGACCCAGTACTTC. Translation: CASSYLGGKETQYF.

The chain has TRBV11-2 and TRBJ2-7; 7 positions agree with TRBD2. CDR3 length: 14 residues. J lost 2 bases, V lost 4 bases, and 5 bases had no gene match. Germline V CDR1 and CDR2: SGHAT, FQNNGV. CDR3 region: CASSWASGPYEQYF. In DNA form, the CDR3 reads TGTGCCAGCAGCTGGGCTAGCGGACCCTACGAGCAGTACTTC.

This clonotype turned up a few times. V usage is TRBV28 and J usage is TRBJ2-7; either TRBD1 or TRBD2 may fit D (5 bases each). V lost 3 bases, J lost 4 bases, and 13 bases lay in between. Germline V gene data show CDR1 as MDHEN and CDR2 as SYDVKM. CDR3 length: 14 residues. CDR3 bases: TGTGCCAGCAGTTTGGGACCCGCCGGTTACGAGCAGTACTTC. Amino acid sequence: CASSLGPAGYEQYF.

The chain employs TRBV29-1 and TRBJ1-2; 7 bases map to TRBD1. With 4 bases clipped from V and 6 bases from J, the junction kept 8 bases outside the gene matches. The CDR3 loop spans 13 amino acids. Germline V gives CDR1 SQVTM, CDR2 ANQGSEA. In nucleotides, the CDR3 is TGCAGCGTTGTTACAGGGGCGCGTAATGGCTACACCTTC. This translates into CSVVTGARNGYTF.

The chain uses TRBV29-1 and TRBJ2-1; 8 bases line up with TRBD1. J lost 6 bases, V lost 3 bases, and 7 bases had no gene match. This CDR3 region has 14 residues. The germline V gene encodes CDR1 SQVTM and CDR2 ANQGSEA. The CDR3 DNA reads as TGCAGCGTTGAGTCAGGGGGCTACGGCAATGAGCAGTTCTTC. Translated: CSVESGGYGNEQFF.

The chain joins TRBV5-1 to TRBJ2-3; D is perhaps TRBD1 or TRBD2 (5 bases each). Germline values: CDR1 SGHRS, CDR2 YFSETQ. CDR3 length equals 13 residues. Trimming took 0 bases from V and 4 from J, leaving 6 bases between them. The CDR3 reads CASSLGGADTQYF. The CDR3 coding sequence is TGCGCCAGCAGCTTGGGAGGGGCAGATACGCAGTATTTT. The variable domain in full, completed from reference TRBV5-1 and TRBJ2-3, reads KAGVTQTPRYLIKTRGQQVTLSCSPISGHRSVSWYQQTPGQGLQFLFEYFSETQRNKGNFPGRFSGRQFSNSRSEMNVSTLELGDSALYLCASSLGGADTQYFGPGTRLTVL.

In its sample, this clonotype was seen a few times. The rearrangement joins TRBV10-3 to TRBJ2-7, with 8 positions matching TRBD1. Per germline, CDR1 ENHRY and CDR2 SYGVKD. The CDR3 is 15 amino acids. V gave up 10 bases and J gave up 5 bases; unmatched junction bases: 16. The CDR3 coding sequence is TGTGCCACCAGCCTGGGACAGGTTTCCCAAGACGAGCAGTACTTC. Protein sequence: CATSLGQVSQDEQYF.